Listed here are 15 T cell receptor beta chains from one sample, sequenced in a study of persistence of HIV-infected CD4 T cells. Antigen specificity for these receptors is unknown. Overlapping HIV-1 Gag 15-mer peptides at approximately 0.96 ug per peptide per mL were used. Responding CD4+ T cells were sorted by upregulation of both CD40 ligand and CD69. The immunoSEQ assay was version 4, run in survey mode. Here immunoSEQ multiplex PCR was the method, and the copy in TCRdb shows in-frame clones only, minus some. The table records more than 30,000 clones, roughly three quarters of them present only once. Here the sequenced sample was CD4+ T cells sorted from PBMCs after 18-hour stimulation, taken from a patient who received antiretroviral therapy. Receptors were obtained from an adult man with HIV who was CMV-seropositive.

Details on this clone: This same CDR3 is encoded by further DNA sequences in the sample. The chain has TRBV19 and TRBJ1-5; no firm D call. The CDR3 is made up of 12 amino acids. Trimming stripped 2 bases from V and 7 bases from J, with 6 bases between. Germline V CDR1 and CDR2: LNHDA, SQIVND (reference sequence). This CDR3 is CASSISPQPQHF. The DNA for the CDR3 is TGTGCCAGTAGTATAAGTCCCCAGCCCCAGCATTTT.

Only one count was recorded for this clone. This rearrangement joins TRBV28 to TRBJ1-2, with D possibly TRBD1 on 5 matching bases. This CDR3 has 13 residues. Trimming took off 5 bases at V and 8 bases at J, with 15 bases between the two ends. The germline CDR1 and CDR2 sequences are MDHEN and SYDVKM. The CDR3 DNA follows: TGTGCCAGCAGTAAAATGGGGACGTCGGGCTACACCTTC. Protein product: CASSKMGTSGYTF.

The chain employs TRBV11-2 and TRBJ1-2, with D maybe TRBD1 (5 bases). Germline V gene data show CDR1 as SGHAT and CDR2 as FQNNGV. This CDR3 has 13 amino acids. V lost 2 bases, J lost 7 bases, and 11 bases lay in between. CDR3 in DNA: TGTGCCAGCAGCTTAATTAGGGGATCTGGCTACACCTTC. This encodes CASSLIRGSGYTF.

The chain couples TRBV21-1 to TRBJ2-2; the table assigns TRBD1, which was not confirmed against the DNA. TRBV21-1 is recorded as a pseudogene. The CDR3 is 20 residues long. In nucleotides, the CDR3 is TGTGCCAGCAGCAAAAGATGGGACAGGGGAGCTATCAGGGGCACCGGGGAGCTGTTTTTT. It encodes CASSKRWDRGAIRGTGELFF.

The chain has TRBV5-1 and TRBJ2-4; 8 bases line up with TRBD2. The CDR3 contains 18 residues. The trim removed 1 base at V and 2 bases at J, leaving 11 bases unmatched. Germline lookup yields CDR1 SGHRS and CDR2 YFSETQ. CDR3 nucleotide sequence: TGCGCCAGCAGCTTGTTTGGATTGAGCGGGGGTTCCAAAAACATTCAGTACTTC. Encoded protein: CASSLFGLSGGSKNIQYF.

The chain combines TRBV6-5 with TRBJ2-2; D gene unclear. The germline CDR1 and CDR2 sequences are MNHEY and SVGAGI. V was cut by 7 bases and J by 5 bases, with 8 bases left in between. This CDR3 contains 12 residues. CDR3 protein: CASTRVTGELFF. The DNA of the CDR3 is TGTGCCAGCACTCGCGTGACCGGGGAGCTGTTTTTT.

The chain links TRBV28 to TRBJ2-3; D is possibly TRBD2 (5 bases). Trimming stripped 5 bases from V and 6 bases from J, with 18 bases between. This CDR3 is 15 amino acids long. From germline, CDR1 is MDHEN and CDR2 SYDVKM. The CDR3 DNA follows: TGTGCCAGCAGTCCTCGGGGAGTCTTGGGGGATACGCAGTATTTT. This codes for CASSPRGVLGDTQYF. The variable domain in full, with the rest retrieved from reference TRBV28 and TRBJ2-3, is DVKVTQSSRYLVKRTGEKVFLECVQDMDHENMFWYRQDPGLGLRLIYFSYDVKMKEKGDIPEGYSVSREKKERFSLILESASTNQTSMYLCASSPRGVLGDTQYFGPGTRLTVL.

This chain links TRBV6-5 with TRBJ1-6, with TRBD1 identical over 8 bases. Germline V gives CDR1 MNHEY, CDR2 SVGAGI. CDR3 length equals 14 residues. The V segment lost 7 bases and the J segment 6 bases; nucleotides outside the gene matches: 5. CDR3 amino acids: CASTRTGFNSPLHF. DNA of the CDR3: TGTGCCAGCACGCGGACAGGGTTTAATTCACCCCTCCACTTT.

The chain is built from TRBV5-1 and TRBJ1-1; tentative D call: TRBD1 (6 bases). Germline V CDR1 and CDR2: SGHRS, YFSETQ. V lost 4 bases and J 1 base, leaving 14 bases between the germline ends. The CDR3 contains 15 residues. The CDR3 nucleotides read TGCGCCAGCAGCCTGAGGCCGGGGGCGAACACTGAAGCTTTCTTT. Amino acid sequence: CASSLRPGANTEAFF.

The chain combines TRBV7-2 with TRBJ1-6; D not certain. Germline CDR1 and CDR2: SGHTA and FQGNSA. Trimming shortened V by 6 bases and J by 10 bases, and 16 bases separated the two germline ends. This CDR3 has 14 residues. CDR3 in amino acids: CASRQDAGGSPLHF. CDR3 bases: TGTGCCAGCAGGCAGGACGCCGGAGGGTCACCCCTCCACTTT.

V and J are TRBV18 and TRBJ2-1, with TRBD1 matching 8 bases. With 0 bases clipped from V and 0 bases from J, the junction kept 10 bases outside the gene matches. Per the germline V gene, CDR1 is KGHSH and CDR2 is LQKENI. The CDR3 is made up of 19 amino acids. The CDR3 region has the DNA TGTGCCAGCTCACCACCGCGTTCGGGACAGGCCTTCTCCTACAATGAGCAGTTCTTC. This codes for CASSPPRSGQAFSYNEQFF.

The chain combines TRBV7-3 with TRBJ2-5; 8 bases line up with TRBD1. Trimming cost V 5 bases and J 7 bases; bases outside gene matches: 9. Per germline, CDR1 SGHTA and CDR2 FQGTGA. The CDR3 is made up of 14 amino acids. CDR3 sequence reads: CASSPFRGRVTQYF. The CDR3 coding sequence is TGTGCCAGCAGCCCCTTCAGGGGGCGGGTGACCCAGTACTTC.

The gene calls are TRBV4-1 and TRBJ2-6; D unclear. Germline CDR1 MGHRA, CDR2 YSYEKL. V gave up 1 base and J gave up 2 bases, with 9 bases separating them. This CDR3 is 16 amino acids long. The CDR3 loop is CASSQVVGPGANVLTF. The CDR3 DNA follows: TGCGCCAGCAGCCAAGTGGTAGGGCCTGGGGCCAACGTCCTGACTTTC.

This clone was seen more than once but under ten times. The chain has TRBV29-1 and TRBJ1-1; D call uncertain. The germline V and J ends were trimmed by 5 bases and 0 bases, with 10 bases remaining between them. The CDR3 has 13 residues. Germline CDR1 SQVTM, CDR2 ANQGSEA. In nucleotides, the CDR3 is TGCAGCGTTTGTCGGGGAGTGAACACTGAAGCTTTCTTT. Translating gives CSVCRGVNTEAFF.

The rearrangement joins TRBV2 to TRBJ1-5; D gene ambiguous. This CDR3 is built from 15 residues. V shed 4 bases and J shed 3 bases, with 13 bases lying between them. Germline V CDR1 and CDR2: SNHLY, FYNNEI. CDR3 coding DNA: TGTGCCAGCAGTGCGGTGGGAGGGAACAATCAGCCCCAGCATTTT. Protein: CASSAVGGNNQPQHF.